This T cell receptor (beta chain) was recorded in a study of CD8 T cells in Susac syndrome. Looked up from germline, CDR1 is LGHNA and CDR2 is YNFKEQ. There are 16 residues in the CDR3. With V trimmed by 1 base and J by 1 base, 5 bases remained unmatched. From blood CD8+ and CD4+ T cells, TCR beta sequences were generated. FACS was used to enrich TEMRA cells, whereas the CD8+ and CD4+ T cells were obtained by negative isolation. This clonotype was seen only once. Random hexamers were used to reverse transcribe 0.5 to 1 ug of RNA. In TCRdb, the immunoSEQ multiplex PCR reads were re-called with MiXCR into one record per CDR3 protein. The sample consists of about 180,000 distinct CDR3 sequences, nearly 97% of them appearing once.

The specimen sequenced was CD4+ T cells from PBMCs. The gene calls are TRBV4-2 and TRBJ2-3, with 7 positions matching TRBD1. The TCR was taken from a human donor with multiple sclerosis. The CDR3 reads CASSQGPDRGTDTQYF. The CDR3 DNA is TGTGCCAGCAGCCAAGGACCAGACAGGGGCACAGATACGCAGTATTTT.